A single sample gave rise to the 21 T cell receptor beta chains below, sequenced in a study of blood T cell repertoires in COVID-19. Assay used: immunoSEQ multiplex PCR; TCRdb lists only in-frame clones, some missing. The sample consists of around 250,000 clones, 80% to 90% of them appearing once. The sample taken for sequencing was PBMCs or T cells enriched from blood (not recorded which). Receptors originate from a woman between 50 and 59 years old who had been exposed to COVID-19.

This clone was found a few times. This chain uses TRBV10-3 with TRBJ1-1; D call uncertain. The CDR3 has 13 residues. Germline V lookup: CDR1 ENHRY, CDR2 SYGVKD. V was cut by 3 bases and J by 1 base, with 6 bases left in between. The CDR3, as DNA: TGTGCCATCAGTGACGGGGAGAACACTGAAGCTTTCTTT. Translated: CAISDGENTEAFF.

The V call is TRBV9, the J call TRBJ2-3, with 7 bases fitting TRBD2. Trimming cost V 4 bases and J 4 bases; bases outside gene matches: 18. The germline CDR1 and CDR2 sequences are SGDLS and YYNGEE. The CDR3 totals 18 residues. The CDR3, as DNA: TGTGCCAGCAGCACAGAGGTCAGAGGACTAGGGATGGCAGATACGCAGTATTTT. This translates into CASSTEVRGLGMADTQYF.

This clone has just one count. This chain links TRBV28 with TRBJ2-7; 11 positions match TRBD1. V gave up 4 bases and J gave up 3 bases; unmatched junction bases: 8. The CDR3 totals 16 residues. The germline V gene encodes CDR1 MDHEN and CDR2 SYDVKM. CDR3 sequence reads: CASSWTGGFGVYEQYF. CDR3 DNA sequence: TGTGCCAGCAGTTGGACAGGGGGCTTCGGAGTCTACGAGCAGTACTTC.

This clone was recorded once. J is TRBJ1-3 and V is TRBV5-1, with unresolved D. The V and J ends lost 4 bases and 0 bases respectively, with 14 bases between them. Germline V lookup: CDR1 SGHRS, CDR2 YFSETQ. CDR3 length: 16 amino acids. The CDR3 coding sequence is TGCGCCAGCAGCCTTCTTGAGCAGGCCTCTGGAAACACCATATATTTT. Translated, it gives CASSLLEQASGNTIYF.

The chain joins TRBV14 to TRBJ2-6; 8 nucleotides agree with TRBD1. The V and J ends lost 4 bases and 2 bases, in that order; junction bases with no gene match: 10. The CDR3 spans 18 residues. Germline V gene lookup returns CDR1 SGHDN and CDR2 FVKESK. The CDR3 sequence: CASSLIPGGITGANVLTF. CDR3 DNA: TGTGCCAGCAGCCTTATCCCAGGGGGCATTACTGGGGCCAACGTCCTGACTTTC.

This sequence joins TRBV30 and TRBJ2-1, with 8 positions matching TRBD2. Germline loops: CDR1 GTSNPN, CDR2 SVGIG (reference sequence). The CDR3 covers 14 residues. V was pared by 0 bases and J by 10 bases, with 8 bases of the junction left unmatched. The CDR3 region has the DNA TGTGCCTGGAGTGTAAAACGGGGGGGCCGGGAGCAGTTCTTC. Translation gives CAWSVKRGGREQFF.

This clone was seen a single time. V is TRBV4-3 and J is TRBJ2-3; D may be TRBD2 (6 bases). V lost 4 bases, J lost 2 bases, and 19 bases lay in between. Germline assignment: CDR1 LGHNA and CDR2 YSLEER. There are 17 residues in the CDR3. CDR3 in amino acids: CASSLFPPGVPTDTQYF. Here the CDR3 DNA reads TGCGCCAGCAGCCTTTTCCCCCCGGGAGTACCCACAGATACGCAGTATTTT.

The chain is built from TRBV6-1 and TRBJ1-1; D perhaps matches TRBD1 (5 bases). Germline CDR1 is MNHNS and CDR2 is SASEGT. The length of the CDR3 is 13 residues. V was pared by 1 base and J by 3 bases, with 6 bases between. CDR3 nucleotide sequence: TGTGCCAGCAGTGAAGGGGGGGACACTGAAGCTTTCTTT. It codes for CASSEGGDTEAFF.

This clone was recorded a few times. The V gene is TRBV4-1, the J gene TRBJ2-7; 11 nucleotides agree with TRBD2. Losses at the gene ends were 8 bases for V and 3 bases for J; bases not matched to a gene: 6. There are 14 residues in the CDR3. CDR1 MGHRA and CDR2 YSYEKL come from the germline V gene. The CDR3 spells CASSWTSGLYEQYF. CDR3 bases: TGCGCCAGCTCTTGGACTAGCGGGCTCTACGAGCAGTACTTC.

V gene TRBV7-2 combines with J gene TRBJ1-6; D call uncertain. Trimming shortened V by 4 bases and J by 10 bases, and 11 bases separated the two germline ends. Germline V gene lookup returns CDR1 SGHTA and CDR2 FQGNSA. The CDR3 covers 13 residues. The CDR3: CASSWRVGSPLHF. CDR3 coding DNA: TGTGCCAGCAGCTGGAGGGTCGGATCACCCCTCCACTTT.

With respect to this clone: One junction end disagrees with the germline gene, perhaps due to a read error. This CDR3 reads CASGFFGTGRNQPQHF. The CDR3 nucleotides are TGTGCCAGCGGCTTCTTTGGGACAGGGCGCAATCAGCCCCAGCATTTT. This chain uses TRBV5-6 with TRBJ1-5; 9 bases match TRBD1. CDR1 SGHDT and CDR2 YYEEEE come from the germline V gene. The CDR3 length is 16 residues.

This clone was recorded many times. This chain connects TRBV29-1 to TRBJ2-3, with TRBD2 matching 9 bases. Trimming at V came to 3 bases and at J to 1 base, leaving 5 bases not matched to a gene. Germline lookup yields CDR1 SQVTM and CDR2 ANQGSEA. The CDR3 runs 15 residues. In nucleotides, the CDR3 is TGCAGCGTTGACCCTAGCGGGGTACGCACAGATACGCAGTATTTT. Protein: CSVDPSGVRTDTQYF.

As regards this clone: One end of the junction does not line up with germline, which may come from a read error. Within the sample, other DNA sequences also encode this same CDR3. The chain is built from TRBV7-9 and TRBJ2-7; the D gene is possibly TRBD2 (6 bases). Looked up from germline, CDR1 is SEHNR and CDR2 is FQNEAQ (reference sequence). This CDR3 is built from 13 residues. CDR3 sequence (DNA): TGTGCCAGCAGCTCATCGTCATCGGGGGAGCAGTATTTC. Amino acids: CASSSSSSGEQYF.

The J gene is TRBJ1-1, the V gene TRBV27; D may be TRBD1 (6 bases). V was clipped by 4 bases and J by 1 base, with 16 bases between them. CDR3 length: 16 amino acids. Looked up from germline, CDR1 is MNHEY and CDR2 is SMNVEV (reference sequence). In nucleotides, the CDR3 is TGTGCCAGCAGTTCCCAGGTTGGGACACGGAACACTGAAGCTTTCTTT. It encodes CASSSQVGTRNTEAFF.

In this sample, this clone turned up a few times. This sequence joins TRBV6-5 and TRBJ1-1; D possibly corresponds to TRBD1 (5 bases). Germline-derived CDR1 and CDR2 are MNHEY and SVGAGI. The CDR3 runs 13 residues. V dropped 6 bases and J dropped 2 bases, with 10 bases sitting between them. The CDR3 reads CASSQGQNTEAFF. The CDR3 DNA follows: TGTGCCAGCAGCCAAGGACAAAACACTGAAGCTTTCTTT.

Here the CDR3 DNA reads TGTGCCAGTAGTACGGGACAGGGCAGTGTCGGTGAGCAGTTCTTC. Encoded protein: CASSTGQGSVGEQFF. The V gene is TRBV19, the J gene TRBJ2-1, with 9 positions matching TRBD1. Germline V gene lookup returns CDR1 LNHDA and CDR2 SQIVND (reference sequence). This CDR3 has 15 amino acids. V trimming: 4 bases; J trimming: 9 bases; junction bases outside the gene matches: 10.

This rearrangement joins TRBV29-1 to TRBJ1-2, with TRBD1 matching 8 bases. The germline V gene has CDR1 SQVTM and CDR2 ANQGSEA. J lost 5 bases, V lost 4 bases, and 6 bases had no gene match. CDR3 length: 13 amino acids. The CDR3 spells CSVAPGGQYGYTF. The CDR3 bases are TGCAGCGTTGCCCCAGGGGGCCAGTATGGCTACACCTTC.

The chain combines TRBV28 with TRBJ1-1, with TRBD1 matching over 7 bases. The CDR3 sequence is 14 residues long. Unmatched junction bases numbered 7, after V lost 8 bases and J lost 1 base. Looked up from germline, CDR1 is MDHEN and CDR2 is SYDVKM. The CDR3 protein is CASRQGSANTEAFF. The CDR3 nucleotides are TGTGCCAGCCGACAGGGATCGGCGAACACTGAAGCTTTCTTT.

The rearrangement links TRBV27 to TRBJ2-3, with TRBD1 identical over 9 bases. The germline gives CDR1 MNHEY, CDR2 SMNVEV (reference sequence). This CDR3 has 16 amino acids. J was trimmed by 4 bases and V by 8 bases; bases with no gene match: 13. CDR3 in amino acids: CASRRTGEYLADTQYF. In DNA, the CDR3 is TGTGCCAGCCGGCGGACAGGGGAATACTTGGCAGATACGCAGTATTTT.

The gene calls are TRBV19 and TRBJ2-1, with D possibly being TRBD1 (5 bases). V was trimmed by 6 bases and J by 7 bases, leaving 13 bases between them. The CDR3 has 13 amino acids. Looked up from germline, CDR1 is LNHDA and CDR2 is SQIVND (reference sequence). The CDR3 DNA sequence: TGTGCCAGTAGCAAGGGGCTGAGGAATGAGCAGTTCTTC. Protein: CASSKGLRNEQFF.

The table lists this clone with a few counts. The chain couples TRBV6-4 to TRBJ2-5, with 10 positions matching TRBD1. Germline V gene sequence: CDR1 MRHNA, CDR2 SNTAGT. V shed 6 bases, J shed 4 bases, and the junction held 5 bases outside the gene matches. The CDR3 is 14 residues long. The CDR3: CASSPGTGAETQYF. Here the CDR3 DNA reads TGTGCCAGCAGCCCCGGGACAGGGGCAGAGACCCAGTACTTC.